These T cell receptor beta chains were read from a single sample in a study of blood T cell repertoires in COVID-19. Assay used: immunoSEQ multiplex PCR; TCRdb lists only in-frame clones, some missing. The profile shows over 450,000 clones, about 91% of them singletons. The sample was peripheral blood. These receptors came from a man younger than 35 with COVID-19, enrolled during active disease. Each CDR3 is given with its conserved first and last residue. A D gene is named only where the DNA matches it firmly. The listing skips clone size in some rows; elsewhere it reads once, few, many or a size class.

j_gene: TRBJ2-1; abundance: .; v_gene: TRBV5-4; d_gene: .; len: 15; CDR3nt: TGTGCCAGCAGCGCCTCAGGGGGGACCTACAATGAGCAGTTCTTC; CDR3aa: CASSASGGTYNEQFF
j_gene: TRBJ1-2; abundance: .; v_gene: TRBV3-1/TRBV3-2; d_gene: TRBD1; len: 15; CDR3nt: TGTGCCAGCAGCCGAGAGGGACAGCCCAACTATGGCTACACCTTC; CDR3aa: CASSREGQPNYGYTF
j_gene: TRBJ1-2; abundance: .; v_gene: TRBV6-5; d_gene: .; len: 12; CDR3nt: TGTGCCAGCCGATCAGGGGCCTATGGCTACACCTTC; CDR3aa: CASRSGAYGYTF
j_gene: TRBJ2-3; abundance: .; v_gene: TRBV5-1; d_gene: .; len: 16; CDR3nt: TGCGCCAGCAGCTTGGTTGTGCGAGCCCGAGTGGATACGCAGTATTTT; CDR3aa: CASSLVVRARVDTQYF
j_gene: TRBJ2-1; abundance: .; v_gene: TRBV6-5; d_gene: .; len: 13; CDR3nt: TGTGCCAGCAGCGCCGGGACCTACAATGAGCAGTTCTTC; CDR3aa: CASSAGTYNEQFF
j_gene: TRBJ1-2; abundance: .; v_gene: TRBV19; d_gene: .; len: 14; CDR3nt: TGTGCCAGTAGTACCGATACAGGGTCCAATGGCTACACCTTC; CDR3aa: CASSTDTGSNGYTF
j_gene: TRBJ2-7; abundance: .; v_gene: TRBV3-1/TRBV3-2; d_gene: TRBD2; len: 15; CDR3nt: TGTGCCAGCAGCCGCGATAGCGGGGGGAGCTCCGAGCAGTACTTC; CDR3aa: CASSRDSGGSSEQYF
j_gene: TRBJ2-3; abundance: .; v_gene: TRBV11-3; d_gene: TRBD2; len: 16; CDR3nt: TGTGCCAGCAGCTTAGATCCGGCGGGGGGTCTGAATACGCAGTATTTT; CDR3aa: CASSLDPAGGLNTQYF
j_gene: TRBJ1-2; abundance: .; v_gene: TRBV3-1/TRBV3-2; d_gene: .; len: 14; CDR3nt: TGTGCCAGCAGCCTATATCAGAGGGATTATGGCTACACCTTC; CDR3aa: CASSLYQRDYGYTF
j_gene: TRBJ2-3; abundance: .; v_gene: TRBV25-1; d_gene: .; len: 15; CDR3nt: TGTGCCAGCAGTCTAAGTGAACCCAACACAGATACGCAGTATTTT; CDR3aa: CASSLSEPNTDTQYF
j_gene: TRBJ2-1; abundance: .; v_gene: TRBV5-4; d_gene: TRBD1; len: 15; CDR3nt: TGTGCCAGCAGCTCCCGGGACAGGGGTAGGAATGAGCAGTTCTTC; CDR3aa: CASSSRDRGRNEQFF
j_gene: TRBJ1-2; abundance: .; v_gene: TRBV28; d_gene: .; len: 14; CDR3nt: TGTGCCAGCAGACCGCCGACAGAGCTCTATGGCTACACCTTC; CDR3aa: CASRPPTELYGYTF
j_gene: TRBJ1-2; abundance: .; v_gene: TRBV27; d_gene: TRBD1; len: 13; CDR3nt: TGTGCCAGCAGCCTCAGGGGGCGCTATGGCTACACCTTC; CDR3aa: CASSLRGRYGYTF
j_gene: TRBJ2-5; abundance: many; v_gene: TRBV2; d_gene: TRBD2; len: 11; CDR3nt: TGTGCCAGCAGTGGGGGGGGGACCCAGTACTTC; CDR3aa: CASSGGGTQYF
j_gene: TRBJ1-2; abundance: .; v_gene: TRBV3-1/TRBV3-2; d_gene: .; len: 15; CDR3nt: TGTGCCAGCAGCCAAGGGACAACGCTGAGCTATGGCTACACCTTC; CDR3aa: CASSQGTTLSYGYTF
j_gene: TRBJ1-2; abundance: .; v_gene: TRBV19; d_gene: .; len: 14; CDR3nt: TGTGCCAGTAATAATCCGGGCGGGAACTATGGCTACACCTTC; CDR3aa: CASNNPGGNYGYTF
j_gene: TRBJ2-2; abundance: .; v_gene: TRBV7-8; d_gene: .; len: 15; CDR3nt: TGTGCCAGCAGCTTAGCTGGGAGACCCACCGGGGAGCTGTTTTTT; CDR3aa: CASSLAGRPTGELFF
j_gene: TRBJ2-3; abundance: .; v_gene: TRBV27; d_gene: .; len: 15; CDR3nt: TGTGCCAGCGGAAAACGGGACTTCTCCACAGATACGCAGTATTTT; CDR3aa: CASGKRDFSTDTQYF
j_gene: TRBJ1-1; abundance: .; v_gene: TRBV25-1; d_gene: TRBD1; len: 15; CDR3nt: TGTGCCAGCAGTGACTTGGGACAGGGGCTCACTGAAGCTTTCTTT; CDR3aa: CASSDLGQGLTEAFF
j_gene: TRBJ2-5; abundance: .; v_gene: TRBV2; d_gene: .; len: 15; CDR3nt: TGTGCCAGCAGTGAGTACGGAGATAGAGCAGAGACCCAGTACTTC; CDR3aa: CASSEYGDRAETQYF
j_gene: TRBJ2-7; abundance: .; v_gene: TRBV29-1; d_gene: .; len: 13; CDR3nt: TGCAGCGTTGTGGCTCCGAGCGCCTACGAGCAGTACTTC; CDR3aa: CSVVAPSAYEQYF
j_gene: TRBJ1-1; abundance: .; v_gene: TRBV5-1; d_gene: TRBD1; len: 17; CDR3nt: TGCGCCAGCAGCTTGGGCAACGGGACAGCTTTCAACACTGAAGCTTTCTTT; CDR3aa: CASSLGNGTAFNTEAFF